This passage covers 15 T cell receptor beta chains from one sample sequenced in a study of blood T cell repertoires in COVID-19. TCRdb keeps only in-frame clones here, not all; method: immunoSEQ multiplex PCR. The top ten clones hold more than 13% of a sample with about 60,000 clones, roughly 90% of them seen once. The source material was peripheral blood. These receptors came from a woman aged 55-75 years with active COVID-19.

The chain's CDR3 is CASSGPSRAGGVSGNTIYF. The CDR3, as DNA: TGTGCCAGCAGTGGACCGAGCCGAGCTGGGGGGGTCTCTGGAAACACCATATATTTT. This sequence joins TRBV6-1 and TRBJ1-3; possibly TRBD1 for D (5 bases). Germline assignment: CDR1 MNHNS and CDR2 SASEGT. The CDR3 spans 19 residues. V was cut by 4 bases and J by 0 bases, with 22 bases left in between.

This chain connects TRBV30 to TRBJ1-6; 10 positions agree with TRBD1. Unmatched junction bases numbered 3, after V lost 3 bases and J lost 10 bases. Germline CDR1 and CDR2: GTSNPN and SVGIG (reference sequence). The CDR3 sequence is 13 residues long. The chain's CDR3 is CAWRGQGGSPLHF. The CDR3 nucleotides read TGTGCCTGGAGAGGACAGGGGGGCTCACCCCTCCACTTT.

The rearrangement uses TRBV18 and TRBJ2-5, with 10 bases lining up with TRBD2. V lost 3 bases and J lost 1; bases outside the gene matches: 8. This CDR3 is 17 amino acids long. Germline V gene sequence: CDR1 KGHSH, CDR2 LQKENI. The CDR3 is CASSPVHSGGTQETQYF. As DNA, the CDR3 is TGTGCCAGCTCACCGGTCCATAGCGGGGGGACCCAAGAGACCCAGTACTTC. The full variable domain, with the rest looked up from reference TRBV18 and TRBJ2-5, is NAGVMQNPRHLVRRRGQEARLRCSPMKGHSHVYWYRQLPEEGLKFMVYLQKENIIDESGMPKERFSAEFPKEGPSILRIQQVVRGDSAAYFCASSPVHSGGTQETQYFGPGTRLLVL.

J is TRBJ2-3 and V is TRBV19; D unclear. The CDR3 loop spans 14 amino acids. Trimming took 2 bases from V and 0 from J, leaving 6 bases between them. Germline V CDR1 and CDR2: LNHDA, SQIVND (reference sequence). CDR3 sequence: CASSILSSTDTQYF. CDR3 nucleotides: TGTGCCAGTAGTATATTGTCAAGCACAGATACGCAGTATTTT.

The chain recombines TRBV24-1 with TRBJ1-5; D might be TRBD1 (5 bases). There are 17 residues in the CDR3. The V gene's germline CDR1 is KGHDR and CDR2 SFDVKD. V was shortened by 1 base and J by 2 bases, with 14 bases between the two germline ends. This CDR3 reads CATSDFRREECNQPQHF. The CDR3 DNA follows: TGTGCCACCAGTGATTTTCGCAGGGAAGAGTGCAATCAGCCCCAGCATTTT.

The chain combines TRBV4-1 with TRBJ1-2; 7 positions agree with TRBD1. CDR1 is MGHRA, CDR2 YSYEKL, per germline. CDR3 length equals 16 residues. V shed 2 bases, J shed 2 bases, and the junction held 8 bases outside the gene matches. The CDR3 sequence: CASSQPNRGSNYGYTF. The CDR3 DNA reads as TGCGCCAGCAGCCAACCTAACAGGGGATCGAACTATGGCTACACCTTC.

The rearrangement uses TRBV30 and TRBJ1-1, with D hard to call. The CDR3 consists of 12 residues. Germline lookup yields CDR1 GTSNPN and CDR2 SVGIG (reference sequence). Trimming pared 2 bases from V and 3 bases from J, leaving 7 bases between. The CDR3 is CAWSLGHTEAFF. The CDR3 nucleotides read TGTGCCTGGAGTCTGGGCCACACTGAAGCTTTCTTT.

V is TRBV9 and J is TRBJ2-7; 10 nucleotides agree with TRBD1. This CDR3 has 14 residues. V dropped 4 bases and J dropped 5; count of bases not matched to a gene: 6. Germline V gene sequence: CDR1 SGDLS, CDR2 YYNGEE. CDR3 loop: CASSPGTGVDEQYF. The CDR3 coding sequence is TGTGCCAGCAGCCCGGGGACAGGGGTCGACGAGCAGTACTTC.

The CDR3 loop reads CASGAPDQKLFF. CDR3 DNA sequence: TGTGCCAGCGGGGCGCCAGACCAAAAACTGTTTTTT. The J gene is TRBJ1-4, the V gene TRBV6-5; TRBD1 might be the D (5 bases). In germline, CDR1 is MNHEY, CDR2 SVGAGI. The CDR3 has 12 residues. The V end was cut by 8 bases, the J end by 9 bases, with 13 bases between.

The chain recombines TRBV19 with TRBJ2-7; 7 bases fit TRBD1. The junction had 10 bases not matched to a gene; V was cut back by 5 bases and J by 0 bases. CDR3 length: 16 amino acids. Germline loops: CDR1 LNHDA, CDR2 SQIVND (reference sequence). The CDR3 nucleotides read TGTGCCAGTAGTTCCCCCCGGGACAGCTTCTCCTACGAGCAGTACTTC. It encodes CASSSPRDSFSYEQYF.

The genes are TRBV7-9 and TRBJ1-5; maybe TRBD1 (5 bases). Trimming took off 5 bases at V and 4 bases at J, with 15 bases between the two ends. This CDR3 has 15 amino acids. Germline loops: CDR1 SEHNR, CDR2 FQNEAQ (reference sequence). CDR3 nucleotide sequence: TGTGCCAGCAGCGGCGGGGGGGTGAGGAATCAGCCCCAGCATTTT. Protein: CASSGGGVRNQPQHF.

This clone was recorded only once. This chain links TRBV11-1 with TRBJ2-2; TRBD2 is a possible D gene (6 bases). The germline V and J ends were trimmed by 1 base and 0 bases, with 9 bases remaining between them. The CDR3 contains 16 residues. Germline V gives CDR1 SGHAT, CDR2 FQDESV (reference sequence). The chain's CDR3 is CASSLEPGANTGELFF. In DNA form, the CDR3 reads TGTGCCAGCAGCTTAGAGCCGGGGGCGAACACCGGGGAGCTGTTTTTT.

The rearrangement joins TRBV10-3 to TRBJ1-1; 11 positions match TRBD1. The germline V gene encodes CDR1 ENHRY and CDR2 SYGVKD. Unmatched junction bases numbered 8, after V lost 0 bases and J lost 14 bases. CDR3 length: 14 residues. DNA for the CDR3: TGTGCCATCAGTGAGTCGGGACAGGGGGGGTTTCTGTTCTTT. This translates into CAISESGQGGFLFF.

The chain combines TRBV2 with TRBJ2-7; TRBD2 matches at 7 bases. V lost 4 bases to trimming and J lost 2 bases; unmatched junction nucleotides: 5. Germline V lookup: CDR1 SNHLY, CDR2 FYNNEI. The CDR3 spans 14 residues. CDR3 region: CASSAGTTAYEQYF. CDR3 nucleotide sequence: TGTGCCAGCAGTGCCGGGACTACCGCCTACGAGCAGTACTTC.

The V gene is TRBV12-1, the J gene TRBJ2-5; the tabulated D call, TRBD2, remains unverified against the DNA. TRBV12-1 is tagged as a pseudogene. The CDR3 runs 17 residues. CDR3 DNA sequence: TGTGCCAGCAGCTATGGGACTAGCGGCGGGTCCCAAGAGACCCAGTACTTC. This codes for CASSYGTSGGSQETQYF.